Below are 17 T cell receptor beta chains sequenced from a single sample in a study of CD8 T cells in Susac syndrome. Random hexamers served to reverse transcribe about 0.45 to 1 ug RNA. TCRdb redid the calling of the immunoSEQ multiplex PCR reads with MiXCR, one entry per CDR3 protein. The data show hundreds of thousands of distinct CDR3 sequences, with about 96% seen just once and 0.095% held by the top ten. The sequencing sample was made of CD4+ T cells from PBMCs. These receptors were collected from a human donor with multiple sclerosis.

This rearrangement joins TRBV24-1 to TRBJ2-1; 9 positions match TRBD1. Germline V CDR1 and CDR2: KGHDR, SFDVKD. V shed 4 bases, J shed 7 bases, and the junction held 16 bases outside the gene matches. There are 18 residues in the CDR3. CDR3 coding DNA: TGTGCCACCAGTGACGCAGTGGGAGGGACAGGGATTCGAAATGAGCAGTTCTTC. This translates into CATSDAVGGTGIRNEQFF.

The chain is built from TRBV20-1 and TRBJ2-5, with 13 bases matching TRBD2. CDR1 and CDR2 from the germline V gene are DFQATT and SNEGSKA (reference sequence). The J segment lost 7 bases and the V segment lost 3 bases, leaving 8 bases of the junction unmatched. CDR3 length: 15 residues. CDR3 sequence reads: CSASGLAGVRVTQYF. CDR3 bases: TGCAGTGCTAGTGGACTAGCGGGAGTGAGGGTGACCCAGTACTTC.

The chain carries TRBV2 and TRBJ2-1; maybe TRBD1 (6 bases). The CDR3 consists of 15 residues. In germline, CDR1 is SNHLY, CDR2 FYNNEI. Trimming stripped 7 bases from V and 8 bases from J, with 21 bases between. This chain's CDR3 is CASTSRGSPRDEQFF. The CDR3 DNA follows: TGTGCCAGCACCTCCAGGGGATCCCCTAGGGATGAGCAGTTCTTC.

The CDR3 coding sequence is TGTGCCAGCAGGTTAACAGGGGGCAAGGATACGCAGTATTTT. Its protein is CASRLTGGKDTQYF. This chain joins TRBV6-8 and TRBJ2-3; 9 bases align to TRBD1. Germline loops: CDR1 MNHGY, CDR2 SAAAGT. The ends lost 6 bases at V and 6 bases at J; junction bases unmatched: 7. The CDR3 totals 14 residues.

The chain couples TRBV3-1 to TRBJ2-1; TRBD2 matches 10 bases. Germline V gene data show CDR1 as LGHDT and CDR2 as YNNKEL (reference sequence). The V gene end was trimmed by 0 bases and the J gene end by 2 bases; junction bases not matched to a gene: 7. This CDR3 has 18 amino acids. The CDR3 DNA reads as TGTGCCAGCAGCCAAGATGTAGCGGGGGGCCCCACCTACAATGAGCAGTTCTTC. This gives the protein CASSQDVAGGPTYNEQFF.

The gene calls are TRBV7-8 and TRBJ1-1; D is uncertain. The CDR3 runs 15 residues. Trimming removed 7 bases from V and 0 bases from J, with 15 bases in between. Germline-derived CDR1 and CDR2 are SGHVS and FQNEAQ. This CDR3 is CASTPLGRLNTEAFF. The CDR3 bases are TGTGCCAGCACCCCACTCGGCAGACTGAACACTGAAGCTTTCTTT. The full variable domain, its missing parts supplied by reference TRBV7-8 and TRBJ1-1, is GAGVSQSPRYKVAKRGQDVALRCDPISGHVSLFWYQQALGQGPEFLTYFQNEAQLDKSGLPSDRFFAERPEGSVSTLKIQRTQQEDSAVYLCASTPLGRLNTEAFFGQGTRLTVV.

This sequence joins TRBV30 and TRBJ2-1, with 7 bases lining up with TRBD2. Germline values: CDR1 GTSNPN, CDR2 SVGIG (reference sequence). The V segment lost 4 bases and the J segment 5 bases; nucleotides outside the gene matches: 8. The CDR3 length is 14 residues. The CDR3 nucleotides read TGTGCCTGGACGGCTAGCGGAGCCGACAATGAGCAGTTCTTC. Amino acids: CAWTASGADNEQFF.

The chain couples TRBV4-1 to TRBJ2-3; 8 bases fit TRBD2. V lost 1 base, J lost 4 bases, and 13 bases stayed unmatched. There are 18 residues in the CDR3. Per the germline V gene, CDR1 is MGHRA and CDR2 is YSYEKL. Here the CDR3 DNA reads TGCGCCAGCAGCCAAGCCAACCGGGGGGGAGGGGCTTCAGATACGCAGTATTTT. It specifies CASSQANRGGGASDTQYF.

The chain combines TRBV7-3 with TRBJ2-5; 10 nucleotides match TRBD2. CDR3 size: 15 residues. CDR1 is SGHTA and CDR2 is FQGTGA in the germline V gene. V lost 5 bases to trimming and J lost 5 bases; unmatched junction nucleotides: 8. CDR3 in amino acids: CASSASGGAWETQYF. DNA of the CDR3: TGTGCCAGCAGCGCGAGCGGGGGGGCGTGGGAGACCCAGTACTTC.

The chain couples TRBV6-6 to TRBJ1-1; D uncertain. CDR1 is MNHNY, CDR2 SVGAGI, per germline (reference sequence). With 8 bases removed from V and 3 bases from J, the gap between germline ends came to 4 bases. The CDR3 extends over 10 amino acids. CDR3 nucleotide sequence: TGTGCCAGCGCTTACACTGAAGCTTTCTTT. It encodes CASAYTEAFF.

The J gene is TRBJ2-6, the V gene TRBV12-3 or TRBV12-4; D is unclear. This CDR3 spans 14 amino acids. V was shortened by 10 bases and J by 0 bases, with 10 bases between the two germline ends. The CDR3 loop is CATAVLSGANVLTF. The CDR3 coding sequence is TGTGCCACCGCCGTCCTCTCTGGGGCCAACGTCCTGACTTTC.

This chain links TRBV10-3 with TRBJ2-3; TRBD2 matches 9 bases. Germline loops: CDR1 ENHRY, CDR2 SYGVKD. This CDR3 region has 13 residues. The CDR3 DNA reads TGTGTCGCCTCAACTAGCGGGACAGATACGCAGTATTTT. It yields the protein CVASTSGTDTQYF.

The chain couples TRBV9 to TRBJ2-1, with D perhaps TRBD1 or TRBD2 (5 bases each). V lost 5 bases and J 5 bases, leaving 14 bases between the germline ends. Germline assignment: CDR1 SGDLS and CDR2 YYNGEE. This CDR3 region has 14 residues. For the CDR3, the DNA is TGTGCCAGCAGTTTTGGGGGTCAGCACAATGAGCAGTTCTTC. Its protein is CASSFGGQHNEQFF.

V usage is TRBV9 and J usage is TRBJ2-7, with 7 bases that match TRBD1. The CDR3 has 15 residues. V lost 3 bases and J lost 5; bases outside the gene matches: 11. CDR1 is SGDLS, CDR2 YYNGEE, per germline. As DNA, the CDR3 is TGTGCCAGCAGCGCCACGGGACAGACACTCCACGAGCAGTACTTC. It specifies CASSATGQTLHEQYF.

The chain recombines TRBV20-1 with TRBJ1-1; D is uncertain. The CDR3 sequence is 14 residues long. Per the germline V gene, CDR1 is DFQATT and CDR2 is SNEGSKA (reference sequence). Trimming left V 6 bases short and J 1 base short, with 15 bases between. The CDR3 region is CSAPGGRANTEAFF. CDR3 in DNA: TGCAGTGCCCCTGGAGGAAGGGCGAACACTGAAGCTTTCTTT.

The chain combines TRBV20-1 with TRBJ2-5, with TRBD1 matching 8 bases. Germline lookup yields CDR1 DFQATT and CDR2 SNEGSKA (reference sequence). V was clipped by 5 bases and J by 5 bases; unmatched bases: 4. The CDR3 consists of 12 residues. The CDR3 DNA follows: TGCAGTGCTTCAAGGACAGGGGAGACCCAGTACTTC. It codes for CSASRTGETQYF.

The chain carries TRBV23-1 and TRBJ2-1, with 7 bases fitting TRBD1. TRBV23-1 counts as an open reading frame of uncertain function. The CDR3 has 17 amino acids. The junction had 11 bases not matched to a gene; V was cut back by 4 bases and J by 2 bases. CDR3 nucleotide sequence: TGCGCCAGCAGTCCCACTAGGGACAGCCAGGCCTACAATGAGCAGTTCTTC. Translation gives CASSPTRDSQAYNEQFF.